One sample yielded the 5 T cell receptor beta chains listed below, sequenced in a study of blood T cell repertoires in COVID-19 (dated by TCRdb to 2018 to 2020). The library was obtained by the immunoSEQ multiplex PCR assay. Entries here come from immuneACCESS through TCRdb and include only in-frame sequences with V and J called. Some clones fail to appear in such tables; in the studies checked, an unresolved V gene covers under half of the shortfall, and the cause of the remainder is unknown. Present in this sample are fewer than 150,000 clones, 88% of which were seen just once. The ten top clones hold over 9.5% of the sample. The source material was peripheral blood. Receptors were obtained from a man aged 50 or older with active or convalescent COVID-19.

The chain is built from TRBV5-1 and TRBJ2-7, with a tentative D call TRBD1 (6 bases). Germline CDR1 is SGHRS and CDR2 is YFSETQ. The CDR3 totals 15 residues. Trimming shortened V by 0 bases and J by 7 bases, and 17 bases separated the two germline ends. CDR3 sequence: CASSLAGQIPVEQYF. In DNA form, the CDR3 reads TGCGCCAGCAGCTTGGCCGGACAGATCCCGGTTGAGCAGTACTTC.

The chain joins TRBV28 to TRBJ1-1; the D gene is possibly TRBD1 (5 bases). Trimming took 5 bases from V and 6 from J, leaving 13 bases between them. The CDR3 is 13 residues long. Germline V gene lookup returns CDR1 MDHEN and CDR2 SYDVKM. The CDR3 DNA is TGTGCCAGCAGTCCCGGGTCGGGGGCTGAAGCTTTCTTT. Translation gives CASSPGSGAEAFF.

J is TRBJ2-5 and V is TRBV5-4; 9 bases are a match to TRBD1. Looked up from germline, CDR1 is SGHNT and CDR2 is YYREEE (reference sequence). The junction had 6 bases not matched to a gene; V was cut back by 4 bases and J by 5 bases. The CDR3 contains 14 residues. CDR3 bases: TGTGCCAGCAGCACAACAGGGGGCGCGGAGACCCAGTACTTC. It yields the protein CASSTTGGAETQYF.

V gene TRBV28 combines with J gene TRBJ2-5; D might be TRBD2 (5 bases). V gave up 1 base and J gave up 4 bases, with 19 bases separating them. Germline-derived CDR1 and CDR2 are MDHEN and SYDVKM. CDR3 length equals 17 residues. CDR3 in DNA: TGTGCCAGCAGTTTATCCCGGAGGACCATTAGGCCAGAGACCCAGTACTTC. It is translated as CASSLSRRTIRPETQYF.

This clone was observed a handful of times. The chain joins TRBV6-5 to TRBJ2-7; 9 positions match TRBD2. The CDR3 is 15 amino acids. J lost 2 bases, V lost 1 base, and 3 bases had no gene match. Germline V CDR1 and CDR2: MNHEY, SVGAGI. In DNA, the CDR3 is TGTGCCAGCAGTTACTTAGCGGGGGAGACCTACGAGCAGTACTTC. Encoded protein: CASSYLAGETYEQYF.